Listed below are T cell receptor beta chains from one sample, sequenced in a study of T-cell memory formation after mild COVID-19. TCRdb called the 5' RACE reads again in MiXCR, with one record for every CDR3 protein. Of some 600,000 distinct CDR3 sequences listed, about 18% are singletons. The sample comprised PBMCs or a T cell subset sorted from them (not recorded which). Receptors originate from an adult woman who had mild COVID-19 (a few samples of this study predate the infection). Cell type and time point are not known. Both conserved end residues are part of each CDR3. The order of the fields is D gene, J gene, clone size, V gene, CDR3 DNA, CDR3 protein. A D gene is named only where the DNA matches it firmly. Size is omitted from some rows. Given values are once, few, many or a class for expanded clones.

>TRBD2|TRBJ2-1|-|TRBV6-1
TGTGCCAGCAGAGGACTAGCGGGGGGGCACAATGAGCAGTTCTTC
CASRGLAGGHNEQFF
>TRBD1|TRBJ1-1|many|TRBV9
TGTGCCAGCAGCACACCTGACAGGGGGCTCACTGAAGCTTTCTTT
CASSTPDRGLTEAFF
>-|TRBJ1-2|few|TRBV5-1
TGCGCCAGCAGCCCGATCGGGACACCCGCCCCGGGAAAGGGCTACACCTTC
CASSPIGTPAPGKGYTF
>TRBD2|TRBJ2-2|-|TRBV20-1
TGCAGTGCTAGAGTTGGGACTAGCGGTAACACCGGGGAGCTGTTTTTT
CSARVGTSGNTGELFF
>-|TRBJ2-3|-|TRBV6-2/TRBV6-3
TGTGCCAGCACTTTGGACGGGGATACAGATACGCAGTATTTT
CASTLDGDTDTQYF
>TRBD1|TRBJ2-7|few|TRBV4-2
TGTGCCAGCAGCCAAGATGAGGGACAGGGGTGGTACGAGCAGTACTTC
CASSQDEGQGWYEQYF
>TRBD1|TRBJ2-2|few|TRBV5-5
TGTGCCAGCAGCTGGGGACAGCACACCGGGGAGCTGTTTTTT
CASSWGQHTGELFF
>TRBD2|TRBJ2-3|-|TRBV12-3/TRBV12-4
TGTGCCAGCAGTTTATCAGCGGGGGGCGCGCCATATTCAGATACGCAGTATTTT
CASSLSAGGAPYSDTQYF
>-|TRBJ1-5|few|TRBV27
TGTGCCAGCAGACTCAATCAGCCCCAGCATTTT
CASRLNQPQHF
>TRBD1|TRBJ2-5|-|TRBV12-3/TRBV12-4
TGTGCCAGCAGCACCGGGACAGGGGGCCAAGAGACCCAGTACTTC
CASSTGTGGQETQYF
>-|TRBJ2-3|few|TRBV7-2
TGTGCCAGCAGCTTAGGGAAAGTGGTCACAGATACGCAGTATTTT
CASSLGKVVTDTQYF
>TRBD2|TRBJ2-3|few|TRBV20-1
TGCAGTGCTGTGGTACTAGCGGGGCAAAACACAGATACGCAGTATTTT
CSAVVLAGQNTDTQYF
>-|TRBJ1-1|many|TRBV12-3/TRBV12-4
TGTGCCAGCAGTTCTGCAGGGAGGGGGACTGAAGCTTTCTTT
CASSSAGRGTEAFF
>TRBD1|TRBJ2-7|-|TRBV6-2/TRBV6-3
TGTGCCACCGCACAGGGGGCCTACGAGCAGTACTTC
CATAQGAYEQYF
>TRBD1|TRBJ1-1|-|TRBV5-1
TGCGCCAGCAGCTGGCAGGGGGCGGGCACTGAAGCTTTCTTT
CASSWQGAGTEAFF
>TRBD1|TRBJ2-1|few|TRBV20-1
TGCAGTGCTCGGCCGGACAGGGGATTTATCCATGAGCAGTTCTTC
CSARPDRGFIHEQFF
>TRBD1|TRBJ1-2|-|TRBV29-1
TGCAGCGTTGCCACACTAGACAGGGGGGCTGGCTACACCTTC
CSVATLDRGAGYTF
>-|TRBJ2-7|-|TRBV12-3/TRBV12-4
TGTGCCAGCAGTTTGGATCAATGGGCGTACGAGCAGTACTTC
CASSLDQWAYEQYF
>-|TRBJ2-7|-|TRBV27
TGTGCCAGCAGGTCCGCCGAGGCAAAGCAGTACTTC
CASRSAEAKQYF
>-|TRBJ1-6|-|TRBV1
TGCACCAGCAATAACGCGGAGGGACGTAGCTCCTATAATTCACCCCTCCACTTT
CTSNNAEGRSSYNSPLHF
>-|TRBJ2-3|few|TRBV20-1
TGCAGTGCCGGGACCGCTTTAGGCACAGATACGCAGTATTTT
CSAGTALGTDTQYF
>-|TRBJ1-2|-|TRBV5-1
TGCGCCAGCAGCTGGGGCCCCCTCGGTGGCTACACCTTC
CASSWGPLGGYTF
>TRBD1|TRBJ2-7|-|TRBV30
TGTGCCTGGAGTACAGGACAGGGAACCTACGAGCAGTACTTC
CAWSTGQGTYEQYF
>-|TRBJ2-2|-|TRBV15
TGTGCCACCAGCAGAAGGGCCCCGAACACCGGGGAGCTGTTTTTT
CATSRRAPNTGELFF
>-|TRBJ1-5|-|TRBV20-1
TGCAGTGCTAGCAGGTTTATGGGGGATAATCAGCCCCAGCATTTT
CSASRFMGDNQPQHF
>-|TRBJ1-2|-|TRBV3-1
TGTGCCAGCAGCCAAGACGTAGATAGGCGGGGAGGCTACACCTTC
CASSQDVDRRGGYTF
>-|TRBJ1-1|-|TRBV4-2
TGTGCCAGCAGCCAAGATCTGCGACCGAACACTGAAGCTTTCTTT
CASSQDLRPNTEAFF
>TRBD2|TRBJ2-2|-|TRBV4-1
TGCGCCAGCGGAACTAGCGGGGGGGCCACCGGGGAGCTGTTTTTT
CASGTSGGATGELFF
>-|TRBJ1-2|-|TRBV4-2
TGTGCCAGCAGCCCGGAAGGGTCACCGGGCTATGGCTACACCTTC
CASSPEGSPGYGYTF
>-|TRBJ2-7|-|TRBV4-2
TGTGCCAGCAGCCAAGATGGCGCAGCCTACGAGCAGTACTTC
CASSQDGAAYEQYF
>-|TRBJ2-1|few|TRBV25-1
TGTGCCAGCGACTACCAGAACAAGCAGTTCTTC
CASDYQNKQFF
>-|TRBJ1-1|-|TRBV12-3/TRBV12-4
TGTGCCAGCAGTTCTACAGGGTTTGCTGGTGAAGCTTTCTTT
CASSSTGFAGEAFF
>-|TRBJ2-3|few|TRBV6-5
TGTGCCAGCAGTTATGAGGGCTCCCGCACAGATACGCAGTATTTT
CASSYEGSRTDTQYF
>TRBD2|TRBJ2-3|many|TRBV5-6
TGTGCCAGCAGCTTAGAACTACTAGCGGGGGGGCGAAATACGCAGTATTTT
CASSLELLAGGRNTQYF
>-|TRBJ1-1|once|TRBV5-6
TGTGCCAGCAGCTTGGCCAATGGAAATACCCCGGAGGGGAACACTGAAGCTTTCTTT
CASSLANGNTPEGNTEAFF
>-|TRBJ2-1|few|TRBV7-6
TGTGCCAGCAGCTTGCGAATGATGGGGCCTTACAATGAGCAGTTCTTC
CASSLRMMGPYNEQFF
>TRBD1|TRBJ2-3|few|TRBV5-1
TGCGCCAGCCACAGGGGGCGGTCGGGAGATACGCAGTATTTT
CASHRGRSGDTQYF
>-|TRBJ1-1|-|TRBV20-1
TGCAGTGCTAGATCGGAGGGGGGGGACACTGAAGCTTTCTTT
CSARSEGGDTEAFF
>-|TRBJ2-7|-|TRBV5-5
TGTGCCAGCAGCTTGGGGGCTTTAATATACGAGCAGTACTTC
CASSLGALIYEQYF
>TRBD1|TRBJ1-5|-|TRBV12-3/TRBV12-4
TGTGCCAGCAGTTTTCACAGGGGAAACAATCAGCCCCAGCATTTT
CASSFHRGNNQPQHF
>TRBD2|TRBJ2-3|few|TRBV7-8
TGTGCCAGCAGCTTACCCCGACTAGCGGCGGCGAATACGCAGTATTTT
CASSLPRLAAANTQYF
>TRBD2|TRBJ2-7|few|TRBV7-2
TGTGCCAGCAGTAAGCGGGAGGCCACCTACGAGCAGTACTTC
CASSKREATYEQYF
>-|TRBJ1-2|-|TRBV29-1
TGCAGCGTTGAACCGGGACGCCGACGAAGTGGCTACACCTTC
CSVEPGRRRSGYTF
>-|TRBJ2-5|few|TRBV5-1
TGCGCCAGCAGCTTGGCCGACAGTTTTGGGGGGGAGACCCAGTACTTC
CASSLADSFGGETQYF
>TRBD2|TRBJ2-1|-|TRBV7-9
TGTGCCAGCACCTGGGGTAGCGGGGGCAATGAGCAGTTCTTC
CASTWGSGGNEQFF
>-|TRBJ2-3|many|TRBV27
TGTGCCAGCAGTTTATCGCGGGGCACAGATACGCAGTATTTT
CASSLSRGTDTQYF
>TRBD2|TRBJ2-1|-|TRBV30
TGTGCCTGGAGTTTGTTAGCGGGCTCCTACAATGAGCAGTTCTTC
CAWSLLAGSYNEQFF
>-|TRBJ1-5|few|TRBV7-2
TGTGCCAGCAGTCCGCAGGGGTCGCCCCAGCATTTT
CASSPQGSPQHF
>-|TRBJ1-3|few|TRBV6-5
TGTGCCAGCAGTTTGGGACGCCGGGGGACCATATATTTT
CASSLGRRGTIYF
>TRBD1|TRBJ2-3|many|TRBV12-3/TRBV12-4
TGTGCCAGCAGTGGGACAGGGGGCAGCACAGATACGCAGTATTTT
CASSGTGGSTDTQYF